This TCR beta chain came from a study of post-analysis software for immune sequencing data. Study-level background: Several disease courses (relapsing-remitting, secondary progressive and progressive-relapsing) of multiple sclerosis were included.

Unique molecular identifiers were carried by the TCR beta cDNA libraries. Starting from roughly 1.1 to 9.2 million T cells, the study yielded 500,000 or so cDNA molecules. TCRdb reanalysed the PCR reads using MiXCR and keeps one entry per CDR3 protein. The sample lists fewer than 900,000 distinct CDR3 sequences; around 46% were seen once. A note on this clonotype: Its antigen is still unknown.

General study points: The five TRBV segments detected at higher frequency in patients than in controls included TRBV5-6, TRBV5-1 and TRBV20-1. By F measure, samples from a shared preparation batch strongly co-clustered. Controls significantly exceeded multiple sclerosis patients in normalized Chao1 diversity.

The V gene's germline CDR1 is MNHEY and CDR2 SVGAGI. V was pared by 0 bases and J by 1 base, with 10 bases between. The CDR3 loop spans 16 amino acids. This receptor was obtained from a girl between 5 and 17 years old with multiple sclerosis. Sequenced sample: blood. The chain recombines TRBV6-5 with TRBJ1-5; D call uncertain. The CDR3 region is CASSYSPLGSNQPQHF. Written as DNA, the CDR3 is TGTGCCAGCAGTTACTCTCCCCTCGGGAGCAATCAGCCCCAGCATTTT.